The 22 T cell receptor beta chains presented below share a single source sample, sequenced in a study of human T cells and chemical hapten exposure. TCRdb fed the RACE reads into MiXCR, producing one record per CDR3 protein. Of 270,000 or so distinct CDR3 sequences listed, about 7.7% are singletons. Stated time point: pre-sensitization, week 0. Treatment denoted: therapeutic diphenylcyclopropenone sensitization with weekly scalp DPC. This specimen was whole blood, taken in connection with sensitization to the hapten diphenylcyclopropenone (DPC). These receptors all come from a man aged 18-30 years with alopecia areata. Some clones in this sample may be carry-over from other donors' samples.

This clonotype was counted many times. V gene TRBV3-1 combines with J gene TRBJ2-1; TRBD1 might be the D (5 bases). This CDR3 spans 16 amino acids. The V gene's germline CDR1 is LGHDT and CDR2 YNNKEL (reference sequence). V was shortened by 1 base and J by 8 bases, with 18 bases between the two germline ends. The CDR3 loop is CASSQVNRIANDEQFF. The CDR3 coding sequence is TGTGCCAGCAGCCAAGTTAACAGGATCGCCAACGATGAGCAGTTCTTC.

In its sample, this clonotype was seen a few times. This chain joins TRBV28 and TRBJ1-5, with D maybe TRBD1 (5 bases). The CDR3 is made up of 14 amino acids. The germline CDR1 and CDR2 sequences are MDHEN and SYDVKM. The V end lost 3 bases, the J end lost 5 bases, and 11 bases lay between the germline ends. The CDR3 bases are TGTGCCAGCAGTTTGCCGCCAGGGTATCAGCCCCAGCATTTT. Translating gives CASSLPPGYQPQHF.

The genes are TRBV5-1 and TRBJ1-1, with TRBD1 matching over 7 bases. J gave up 1 base and V 5 bases, and 8 bases lay outside the gene matches. The germline V gene has CDR1 SGHRS and CDR2 YFSETQ. CDR3 length: 15 residues. Written as DNA, the CDR3 is TGCGCCAGCAGATACACAGGGGCCGAGAACACTGAAGCTTTCTTT. Protein product: CASRYTGAENTEAFF.

The chain carries TRBV14 and TRBJ1-2, with D possibly being TRBD1 (5 bases). The CDR3 is made up of 15 amino acids. V lost 1 base and J 6 bases, leaving 15 bases between the germline ends. CDR1 and CDR2 from the germline V gene are SGHDN and FVKESK. The CDR3 here is CASSQVLGDDNGYTF. The DNA of the CDR3 is TGTGCCAGCAGCCAAGTATTGGGGGATGATAATGGCTACACCTTC.

The genes are TRBV29-1 and TRBJ2-7; the D is unclear. Trimming removed 5 bases from V and 0 bases from J, with 14 bases in between. CDR3 size: 14 residues. In germline, CDR1 is SQVTM, CDR2 ANQGSEA. The CDR3 nucleotides read TGCAGCGTTATGCGCTCCCCCGACTCCTACGAGCAGTACTTC. Protein product: CSVMRSPDSYEQYF.

CDR3 region: CASSQELVRQGNIEAFF. As DNA, the CDR3 is TGCGCCAGCAGCCAAGAACTAGTGAGACAGGGCAATATAGAAGCTTTCTTT. V usage is TRBV4-1 and J usage is TRBJ1-1; 7 nucleotides match TRBD1. The CDR3 sequence is 17 residues long. V lost 0 bases to trimming and J lost 8 bases; unmatched junction nucleotides: 15. The germline V gene encodes CDR1 MGHRA and CDR2 YSYEKL.

This clonotype was found a few times. V and J are TRBV6-2 or TRBV6-3 and TRBJ2-1, with D perhaps TRBD1 (6 bases). Germline CDR1 reads MNHEY; CDR2 reads SVGEGT. The CDR3 loop spans 19 amino acids. V lost 2 bases and J 1 base, leaving 21 bases between the germline ends. CDR3 sequence (DNA): TGTGCCAGCAGTTACCCCCCCTCGAAGGGCAGGGGTTCCTACAATGAGCAGTTCTTC. Residues: CASSYPPSKGRGSYNEQFF.

Turning to this clonotype: Its ends do not fully match the called genes, so a read error is possible. The rearrangement links TRBV7-2 to TRBJ2-5, with TRBD2 as a possible D gene (5 bases). CDR1 and CDR2 from the germline V gene are SGHTA and FQGNSA. CDR3 length: 13 amino acids. CDR3 sequence reads: CASGFGDQETQYF. DNA for the CDR3: TGTGCCAGCGGCTTCGGGGACCAAGAGACCCAGTACTTC.

The chain couples TRBV4-2 to TRBJ2-5, with a possible D match to TRBD2 (6 bases). Deletions cut 0 bases from V and 5 bases from J, with 10 bases between. The CDR3 sequence is 14 residues long. Germline V gene sequence: CDR1 LGHNA, CDR2 YNFKEQ. The CDR3 region is CASSQEGLGETQYF. The CDR3 region has the DNA TGTGCCAGCAGCCAAGAGGGACTCGGGGAGACCCAGTACTTC.

This clonotype occurred many times. The rearrangement uses TRBV6-1 and TRBJ1-6; weak D call: TRBD1 (5 bases). The V gene lost 2 bases and the J gene lost 6 bases, with 20 bases spanning the gap. Germline lookup yields CDR1 MNHNS and CDR2 SASEGT. The CDR3 totals 18 residues. Here the CDR3 reads CASSETGARGMRNSPLHF. The CDR3 DNA follows: TGTGCCAGCAGTGAAACAGGCGCCCGGGGGATGCGTAATTCACCCCTCCACTTT.

This clonotype was detected only a few times. This chain uses TRBV20-1 with TRBJ1-1, with a tentative D call TRBD1 (5 bases). The germline V gene has CDR1 DFQATT and CDR2 SNEGSKA (reference sequence). The V gene lost 7 bases and the J gene lost 7 bases, with 13 bases spanning the gap. The CDR3 sequence is 11 residues long. DNA of the CDR3: TGCAGTGGCCGAGGGGACCGTGAAGCTTTCTTT. This encodes CSGRGDREAFF.

The chain couples TRBV7-2 to TRBJ2-3; D unresolved. The CDR3 is 13 amino acids. Germline values: CDR1 SGHTA, CDR2 FQGNSA. Trimming stripped 0 bases from V and 6 bases from J, with 7 bases between. The chain's CDR3 is CASSLAPRDTQYF. As DNA, the CDR3 is TGTGCCAGCAGCTTAGCGCCTAGGGATACGCAGTATTTT.

The chain combines TRBV6-2 or TRBV6-3 with TRBJ2-3; D is undetermined. The CDR3 covers 12 residues. Germline V gives CDR1 MNHEY, CDR2 SVGEGT. The V and J ends lost 2 bases and 2 bases respectively, with 2 bases between them. CDR3 residues: CASSYLTDTQYF. DNA for the CDR3: TGTGCCAGCAGTTACCTCACAGATACGCAGTATTTT.

This clonotype showed up many times. The chain recombines TRBV7-8 with TRBJ2-7; D possibly corresponds to TRBD2 (6 bases). This CDR3 has 16 amino acids. Germline CDR1 reads SGHVS; CDR2 reads FQNEAQ. V lost 2 bases and J 4 bases, leaving 18 bases between the germline ends. CDR3 bases: TGTGCCAGCAGCTTACACTCGACTAGGTTTCGGTACGAGCAGTACGTC. This sequence encodes CASSLHSTRFRYEQYV.

This clonotype was seen more than once but under ten times. This sequence joins TRBV28 and TRBJ2-5, with 7 bases that match TRBD1. This CDR3 comprises 19 residues. Germline V gene sequence: CDR1 MDHEN, CDR2 SYDVKM. The V segment lost 10 bases and the J segment 1 base; nucleotides outside the gene matches: 24. This CDR3 is CANQRGTKQGRTSQETQYF. As DNA, the CDR3 is TGTGCCAACCAAAGGGGGACGAAACAGGGGCGAACCTCCCAAGAGACCCAGTACTTC.

This chain uses TRBV7-3 with TRBJ1-4, with D possibly being TRBD1 (5 bases). The CDR3 loop spans 14 amino acids. Deletions cut 5 bases from V and 5 bases from J, with 12 bases between. The germline V gene has CDR1 SGHTA and CDR2 FQGTGA. CDR3 nucleotide sequence: TGTGCCAGCAGCCCGGACGGGGGAAATGAAAAACTGTTTTTT. Its protein product is CASSPDGGNEKLFF.

The rearrangement uses TRBV7-8 and TRBJ2-1; TRBD2 matches at 12 bases. Trimming removed 2 bases from V and 1 base from J; junction bases left unmatched: 6. Per the germline V gene, CDR1 is SGHVS and CDR2 is FQNEAQ. CDR3 size: 18 residues. Written as DNA, the CDR3 is TGTGCCAGCAGCTTACGGCTAGCGGGGGGGCGGTCCTACAATGAGCAGTTCTTC. Encoded protein: CASSLRLAGGRSYNEQFF.

This clonotype was found a few times. This chain joins TRBV7-9 and TRBJ2-1; no clear D gene. The CDR3 runs to 14 residues. Germline CDR1 SEHNR, CDR2 FQNEAQ (reference sequence). Trimming shortened V by 2 bases and J by 4 bases, and 9 bases separated the two germline ends. CDR3 protein: CASSLHQGYNEQFF. The CDR3 bases are TGTGCCAGCAGCTTACATCAAGGATACAATGAGCAGTTCTTC.

This clonotype was seen at least ten times. The chain employs TRBV4-1 and TRBJ2-3, with 13 positions matching TRBD2. The CDR3 loop spans 16 amino acids. Germline V gene sequence: CDR1 MGHRA, CDR2 YSYEKL. V lost 3 bases, J lost 5 bases, and 5 bases stayed unmatched. The chain's CDR3 is CASSHRTSGGIDTQYF. The CDR3 DNA follows: TGCGCCAGCAGCCATCGGACTAGCGGGGGAATAGATACGCAGTATTTT.

J is TRBJ1-2 and V is TRBV6-6, with 8 bases matching TRBD1. This CDR3 spans 16 amino acids. Trimming took 5 bases from V and 2 from J; bases not matched to a gene: 10. Germline CDR1 reads MNHNY; CDR2 reads SVGAGI (reference sequence). CDR3 residues: CASSRDRNKANYGYTF. The CDR3 nucleotides read TGTGCCAGCAGTAGGGACAGGAATAAAGCCAACTATGGCTACACCTTC.

At least ten counts were recorded for this clonotype. The chain carries TRBV20-1 and TRBJ2-1, with D perhaps matching TRBD2 (5 bases). Germline V gives CDR1 DFQATT, CDR2 SNEGSKA (reference sequence). V dropped 2 bases and J dropped 2 bases, with 16 bases sitting between them. This CDR3 spans 16 amino acids. Here the CDR3 reads CSARSDSFEAYNEQFF. CDR3 DNA sequence: TGCAGTGCTAGATCGGACTCCTTTGAAGCCTACAATGAGCAGTTCTTC.

This chain connects TRBV5-1 to TRBJ1-2, with D perhaps matching TRBD1 (5 bases). CDR3 size: 13 residues. Deletions cut 4 bases from V and 3 bases from J, with 10 bases between. CDR1 and CDR2 (germline): SGHRS, YFSETQ. CDR3 nucleotides: TGCGCCAGCAGCCAAGGGGCGGACTATGGCTACACCTTC. Encoded protein: CASSQGADYGYTF.